This TCR beta chain was captured in a study of Ad26.COV2.S vaccination and SARS-CoV-2 variants. Treatment indicated: 15 to 20 received Ad26.COV2.S at low or high dose, single or two shots; several received placebo; per-sample allocation not given. Sampling occurred on day 63 after the first vaccine or placebo injection. With 7 bases removed from V and 5 bases from J, the gap between germline ends came to 14 bases. The germline CDR1 and CDR2 sequences are SEHNR and FQNEAQ (reference sequence). This CDR3 has 13 amino acids. The assay was immunoSEQ multiplex PCR, and TCRdb's table has in-frame clones only and misses some. The data contain around 400,000 clones, about nine tenths of them seen just once; the ten biggest clones take up under 2%.

Sequencing used peripheral blood, obtained in a trial of Ad26.COV2.S vaccine versus placebo. The chain recombines TRBV7-9 with TRBJ1-2; possible D gene TRBD1, 5 bases. This clonotype was sampled from a person between 18 and 65 years old who received the Ad26.COV2.S COVID-19 vaccine or a placebo. CDR3 sequence: CASTVDSIYGYTF. The CDR3 nucleotides read TGTGCCAGCACCGTTGACAGCATTTATGGCTACACCTTC.